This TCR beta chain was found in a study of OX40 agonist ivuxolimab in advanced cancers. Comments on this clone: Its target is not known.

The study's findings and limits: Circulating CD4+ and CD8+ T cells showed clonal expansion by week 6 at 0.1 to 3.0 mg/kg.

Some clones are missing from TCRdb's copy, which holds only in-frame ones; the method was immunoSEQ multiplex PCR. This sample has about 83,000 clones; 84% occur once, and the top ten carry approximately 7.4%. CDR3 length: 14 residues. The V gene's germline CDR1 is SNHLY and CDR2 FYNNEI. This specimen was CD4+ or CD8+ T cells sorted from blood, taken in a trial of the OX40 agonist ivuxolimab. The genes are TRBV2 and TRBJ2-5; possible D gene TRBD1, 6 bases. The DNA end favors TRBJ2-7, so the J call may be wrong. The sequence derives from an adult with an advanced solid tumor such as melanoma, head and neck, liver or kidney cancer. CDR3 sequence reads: CASRSGTFAYEQYF. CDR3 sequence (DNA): TGTGCCAGCCGCTCCGGGACATTTGCCTACGAGCAGTACTTC.